This T cell receptor beta chain is drawn from a study of T cell responses to AZD1222 COVID-19 vaccine. V was shortened by 0 bases and J by 3 bases, with 6 bases between the two germline ends. The CDR3 has 13 residues. The germline gives CDR1 ENHRY, CDR2 SYGVKD. The assay was immunoSEQ multiplex PCR, and TCRdb's table has in-frame clones only and misses some. The repertoire holds about 180,000 clones, with around 90% as singletons. Only one count was recorded for this clone. V gene TRBV10-3 combines with J gene TRBJ2-7, with D hard to call. The sequenced sample was peripheral blood, obtained on day 0 of AZD1222 vaccination. This clonotype originated in an adult in good health. CDR3 sequence: CAISESENYEQYF. The CDR3, as DNA: TGTGCCATCAGTGAGTCTGAAAACTACGAGCAGTACTTC.